Below are 25 T cell receptor beta chains sequenced from a single sample in a study of graft-versus-host responses after intestinal transplantation. Their recognized antigens are unknown. Clones were read by immunoSEQ multiplex PCR, and TCRdb kept only the in-frame ones, dropping some. The table records 99,000 or so clones, roughly 92% of them present only once. The specimen comprised unstimulated CD8+ T cells sorted from spleen or lymph node cells, sampled before transplant. These receptors all stem from a human donor who was the organ donor for an intestinal transplant.

The chain carries TRBV9 and TRBJ1-1; TRBD1 matches 10 bases. V lost 4 bases and J lost 9; bases outside the gene matches: 6. The CDR3 covers 13 residues. Germline V gene sequence: CDR1 SGDLS, CDR2 YYNGEE. CDR3 sequence: CASSPPGQGKAFF. As DNA, the CDR3 is TGTGCCAGCAGCCCACCGGGACAGGGGAAAGCTTTCTTT. Together with reference TRBV9 and TRBJ1-1, the CDR3 gives the full variable domain: DSGVTQTPKHLITATGQRVTLRCSPRSGDLSVYWYQQSLDQGLQFLIQYYNGEERAKGNILERFSAQQFPDLHSELNLSSLELGDSALYFCASSPPGQGKAFFGQGTRLTVV.

The V gene is TRBV9, the J gene TRBJ2-1, with 8 bases that match TRBD2. V shed 8 bases, J shed 1 base, and the junction held 8 bases outside the gene matches. CDR1 and CDR2 (germline): SGDLS, YYNGEE. The CDR3 has 15 residues. The CDR3 reads CASGDGGASYNEQFF. The CDR3 bases are TGTGCCAGTGGGGACGGGGGGGCTTCCTACAATGAGCAGTTCTTC.

The chain couples TRBV7-9 to TRBJ1-6, with D perhaps TRBD1 (5 bases). Germline CDR1 and CDR2: SEHNR and FQNEAQ (reference sequence). The CDR3 consists of 16 residues. Trimming stripped 4 bases from V and 1 base from J, with 11 bases between. CDR3 nucleotides: TGTGCCAGCAGCTCCGCACAGGAATCCTATAATTCACCCCTCCACTTT. Translation gives CASSSAQESYNSPLHF.

This clone has a handful of counts. The chain uses TRBV29-1 and TRBJ1-1, with 9 nucleotides matching TRBD1. The germline V gene has CDR1 SQVTM and CDR2 ANQGSEA. The V and J ends lost 6 bases and 6 bases, in that order; junction bases with no gene match: 5. The CDR3 length is 12 residues. DNA for the CDR3: TGCAGCGTCATACAGGGGGCGGCTGAAGCTTTCTTT. Protein sequence: CSVIQGAAEAFF.

This clone has only one observation. The chain is built from TRBV5-1 and TRBJ1-1; D not resolved. This CDR3 is built from 13 residues. Germline CDR1 is SGHRS and CDR2 is YFSETQ. Trimming took off 6 bases at V and 5 bases at J, with 14 bases between the two ends. The CDR3 region has the DNA TGCGCCAGCACTCTGGTTGCGGGGACTGAAGCTTTCTTT. Its translation is CASTLVAGTEAFF.

The chain carries TRBV5-6 and TRBJ2-7; D not resolved. This CDR3 is 12 amino acids long. Trimming removed 5 bases at V and 4 bases at J, with 10 bases between. Germline CDR1 and CDR2: SGHDT and YYEEEE. CDR3 region: CASSFGSYEQYF. The CDR3 DNA sequence: TGTGCCAGCAGTTTCGGTTCATACGAGCAGTACTTC.

The chain recombines TRBV12-5 with TRBJ1-1, with D possibly being TRBD1 (5 bases). In germline, CDR1 is LGHNT, CDR2 FRNRAP. Between the trimmed V and J ends, which lost 6 bases and 4 bases, there was a span of 27 bases. This CDR3 is built from 18 residues. CDR3 amino acids: CASGMSTDPRNFVTEAFF. CDR3 nucleotide sequence: TGTGCTAGTGGAATGTCGACAGATCCCCGAAATTTCGTCACTGAAGCTTTCTTT.

This clone came up once. The rearrangement joins TRBV28 to TRBJ1-1; D unclear. The CDR3 runs to 13 residues. The V and J ends lost 2 bases and 1 base respectively, with 5 bases between them. Per the germline V gene, CDR1 is MDHEN and CDR2 is SYDVKM. The chain's CDR3 is CASSLGRNTEAFF. As DNA, the CDR3 is TGTGCCAGCAGTTTAGGCAGGAACACTGAAGCTTTCTTT.

The chain couples TRBV6-1 to TRBJ1-2; D is ambiguous. Germline loops: CDR1 MNHNS, CDR2 SASEGT. V gave up 1 base and J gave up 8 bases, with 14 bases separating them. The CDR3 covers 14 residues. CDR3 bases: TGTGCCAGCAGTGAAGGATGCGGGAGGTGCGGCTACACCTTC. This gives the protein CASSEGCGRCGYTF.

The rearrangement uses TRBV28 and TRBJ2-1; the D gene is possibly TRBD1 (5 bases). Trimming took 6 bases from V and 5 from J, leaving 8 bases between them. CDR3 size: 12 residues. CDR1 and CDR2 from the germline V gene are MDHEN and SYDVKM. DNA for the CDR3: TGTGCCAGCAGCCAGGGAAACAATGAGCAGTTCTTC. This sequence encodes CASSQGNNEQFF.

V is TRBV28 and J is TRBJ1-2; tentative D call: TRBD1 (6 bases). This CDR3 region has 17 residues. The V end lost 5 bases, the J end lost 4 bases, and 23 bases lay between the germline ends. Germline lookup yields CDR1 MDHEN and CDR2 SYDVKM. DNA of the CDR3: TGTGCCAGCAGTGGTAAGGATAGGGACACAAACCTCTATGGCTACACCTTC. Protein sequence: CASSGKDRDTNLYGYTF.

V and J are TRBV10-3 and TRBJ2-5; no definite D call. This CDR3 has 15 residues. The V and J ends lost 0 bases and 0 bases respectively, with 8 bases between them. CDR1 and CDR2 (germline): ENHRY, SYGVKD. The CDR3 DNA is TGTGCCATCAGTGAGTCGGTAGATCACCAAGAGACCCAGTACTTC. Its translation: CAISESVDHQETQYF.

The chain combines TRBV6-1 with TRBJ1-1; 9 nucleotides match TRBD1. Unmatched junction bases numbered 9, after V lost 8 bases and J lost 2 bases. Germline CDR1 MNHNS, CDR2 SASEGT. CDR3 length: 15 amino acids. The CDR3 nucleotides are TGTGCCAGCTCCCCGGACAGGGGCTTCAACACTGAAGCTTTCTTT. Its protein product is CASSPDRGFNTEAFF.

The chain combines TRBV27 with TRBJ1-4; TRBD1 matches at 7 bases. V lost 5 bases and J lost 5; bases outside the gene matches: 14. The V gene's germline CDR1 is MNHEY and CDR2 SMNVEV (reference sequence). There are 17 residues in the CDR3. DNA of the CDR3: TGTGCCAGCAGTACGCAACCGGGACAGAGTACAAATGAAAAACTGTTTTTT. Amino acids: CASSTQPGQSTNEKLFF.

The chain employs TRBV9 and TRBJ1-2; no reliable D call. The V and J ends lost 0 bases and 3 bases respectively, with 9 bases between them. The length of the CDR3 is 14 residues. Germline-derived CDR1 and CDR2 are SGDLS and YYNGEE. The CDR3 is CASSVDARYYGYTF. The CDR3 coding sequence is TGTGCCAGCAGCGTAGATGCCAGATACTATGGCTACACCTTC.

The rearrangement uses TRBV19 and TRBJ1-2; no reliable D call. The CDR3 is 14 residues long. V shed 3 bases and J shed 8 bases, with 16 bases lying between them. The germline gives CDR1 LNHDA, CDR2 SQIVND (reference sequence). The DNA for the CDR3 is TGTGCCAGTAGTATTGCTAGCACGACGGGGGGCTACACCTTC. Encoded protein: CASSIASTTGGYTF.

A single count supports this clone. The chain has TRBV5-1 and TRBJ2-7, with D possibly TRBD2 on 5 matching bases. Germline V lookup: CDR1 SGHRS, CDR2 YFSETQ. This CDR3 contains 16 residues. Trimming pared 7 bases from V and 2 bases from J, leaving 22 bases between. The CDR3 DNA reads as TGCGCCAGCCACCGGGGTGTAGGGATCCTAGCCTACGAGCAGTACTTC. Amino acids: CASHRGVGILAYEQYF.

This clone was detected only a few times. The chain links TRBV30 to TRBJ2-5; D not resolved. V was shortened by 4 bases and J by 5 bases, with 14 bases between the two germline ends. The germline gives CDR1 GTSNPN, CDR2 SVGIG (reference sequence). The CDR3 totals 13 residues. The CDR3 protein is CAWNGAPAETQYF. CDR3 nucleotides: TGTGCCTGGAACGGAGCGCCGGCGGAGACCCAGTACTTC.

This chain uses TRBV10-1 with TRBJ2-1; D call uncertain. Trimming cost V 0 bases and J 0 bases, with 15 bases left between them. The CDR3 runs 18 residues. The V gene's germline CDR1 is WNHNN and CDR2 SYGVQD (reference sequence). CDR3 amino acids: CASSESYSRESSYNEQFF. DNA for the CDR3: TGCGCCAGCAGTGAGTCGTATTCCCGCGAGAGCTCCTACAATGAGCAGTTCTTC.

The chain uses TRBV21-1 and TRBJ2-1; no check of the table's D call, TRBD2, against the DNA was made. TRBV21-1 corresponds to a pseudogene. This CDR3 is built from 16 residues. The CDR3 bases are TGTGCCAGCAGCCTCAGCGGGAGTGGGTCCTACAATGAGCAGTTCTTC. This gives the protein CASSLSGSGSYNEQFF.

This chain links TRBV27 with TRBJ2-7; 11 positions match TRBD2. J gave up 3 bases and V 4 bases, and 11 bases lay outside the gene matches. CDR1 and CDR2 (germline): MNHEY, SMNVEV (reference sequence). This CDR3 contains 17 residues. Here the CDR3 reads CASSSIIGLAGVYEQYF. The CDR3 DNA reads TGTGCCAGCAGTTCCATAATAGGACTAGCGGGTGTCTACGAGCAGTACTTC.

This clone was detected only once. This chain joins TRBV28 and TRBJ2-1; D remains unclear. The CDR3 covers 11 residues. Trimming took 3 bases from V and 12 from J, leaving 9 bases between them. Germline-derived CDR1 and CDR2 are MDHEN and SYDVKM. The CDR3 DNA reads as TGTGCCAGCAGTTTCCTAGTGGTGCAGTTCTTC. It codes for CASSFLVVQFF.

V and J are TRBV21-1 and TRBJ1-6. TRBV21-1 is labeled a pseudogene. CDR3 size: 12 residues. CDR3: CARLSRGSPLHF. The CDR3 DNA reads as TGTGCCAGACTCTCGCGAGGTTCACCCCTCCACTTT.

This chain uses TRBV7-9 with TRBJ1-2; D uncertain. The length of the CDR3 is 14 residues. Germline V CDR1 and CDR2: SEHNR, FQNEAQ (reference sequence). Trimming took 7 bases from V and 5 from J, leaving 17 bases between them. The CDR3 here is CASTLFPGLYGYTF. CDR3 bases: TGTGCCAGCACCCTTTTCCCAGGCCTGTATGGCTACACCTTC.

This chain's CDR3 is CASSPSQGAHTKAFF. CDR3 in DNA: TGTGCCAGCAGCCCATCTCAGGGGGCGCACACAAAAGCTTTCTTT. V and J are TRBV7-9 and TRBJ1-1, with 8 nucleotides matching TRBD1. Germline values: CDR1 SEHNR, CDR2 FQNEAQ (reference sequence). V was pared by 5 bases and J by 9 bases, with 14 bases of the junction left unmatched. CDR3 size: 15 residues.